This is a list of T cell receptor beta chains from one sample in a study of T-cell memory formation after mild COVID-19. MiXCR, run by TCRdb on the 5' RACE reads, gives a single entry per CDR3 protein. This repertoire shows about 320,000 distinct CDR3 sequences, over 11% found once; its top ten account for about 21%. Sequencing input: PBMCs or a T cell subset sorted from them (not recorded which). Source of these receptors: a man aged 18 to 29 who had mild COVID-19 (a few samples of this study predate the infection). Cell type and time point are not known. Each CDR3 is given with its conserved first and last residue. Each record gives: D gene, V gene, J gene, clone size, CDR3 DNA, CDR3 protein. D genes are given only for firm matches. A row's size may be missing; if present it is once, few, many or a size class.

D gene: NA; V gene: TRBV10-3; J gene: TRBJ2-4; clone size: few; CDR3 DNA: TGTGCCATCAGCGGCACCAACGGGGGCGAGGGCATTCAGTACTTC; CDR3 protein: CAISGTNGGEGIQYF
D gene: TRBD1; V gene: TRBV7-2; J gene: TRBJ2-5; clone size: NA; CDR3 DNA: TGTGCCAGCAGCTTAGTGGGACAGCGAGCCCAAGAGACCCAGTACTTC; CDR3 protein: CASSLVGQRAQETQYF
D gene: TRBD2; V gene: TRBV5-6; J gene: TRBJ2-5; clone size: NA; CDR3 DNA: TGTGCCAGCAGCCAAGCCCTGGGGGGGGAGACCCAGTACTTC; CDR3 protein: CASSQALGGETQYF
D gene: TRBD1; V gene: TRBV20-1; J gene: TRBJ2-1; clone size: few; CDR3 DNA: TGCAGTGCGGGGACAGGGCGGGATGGCGCGGCTGAGCAGTTCTTC; CDR3 protein: CSAGTGRDGAAEQFF
D gene: TRBD2; V gene: TRBV6-2/TRBV6-3; J gene: TRBJ2-7; clone size: few; CDR3 DNA: TGTGCCAGCAGTTACTCGGAGCGGGGGGTACCCTACGAGCAGTACTTC; CDR3 protein: CASSYSERGVPYEQYF
D gene: NA; V gene: TRBV19; J gene: TRBJ1-2; clone size: NA; CDR3 DNA: TGTGCCAGTAGTATGTTTGGGGGTCCTAACTATGGCTACACCTTC; CDR3 protein: CASSMFGGPNYGYTF
D gene: TRBD1; V gene: TRBV5-1; J gene: TRBJ2-5; clone size: NA; CDR3 DNA: TGCGCCAGCAGCTCCCCGGGACAGAGGGAGACCCAGTACTTC; CDR3 protein: CASSSPGQRETQYF
D gene: TRBD1; V gene: TRBV6-5; J gene: TRBJ2-1; clone size: many; CDR3 DNA: TGTGCCAGCTCGTCGGACAGGGGCAATGAGCAGTTCTTC; CDR3 protein: CASSSDRGNEQFF
D gene: NA; V gene: TRBV3-1; J gene: TRBJ1-1; clone size: few; CDR3 DNA: TGTGCCAGCAGCCTGGACAGCCGGGGGGACACTGAAGCTTTCTTT; CDR3 protein: CASSLDSRGDTEAFF
D gene: TRBD2; V gene: TRBV10-3; J gene: TRBJ2-1; clone size: NA; CDR3 DNA: TGTGCCATCAGTGGCCTAGCGGGGGGGTCCTACAATGAGCAGTTCTTC; CDR3 protein: CAISGLAGGSYNEQFF
D gene: TRBD1; V gene: TRBV5-1; J gene: TRBJ2-5; clone size: few; CDR3 DNA: TGCGCCAGCAGCAAAGGGACAGGGGAAGAAGAGACCCAGTACTTC; CDR3 protein: CASSKGTGEEETQYF
D gene: TRBD2; V gene: TRBV20-1; J gene: TRBJ2-5; clone size: few; CDR3 DNA: TGCAGTGCTAGAGATCGCGGCGGGGGGGCCGAGGAGACCCAGTACTTC; CDR3 protein: CSARDRGGGAEETQYF
D gene: TRBD2; V gene: TRBV20-1; J gene: TRBJ2-3; clone size: NA; CDR3 DNA: TGCAGTGCTAGAGTCTCACTAGCGTGGAGCACAGATACGCAGTATTTT; CDR3 protein: CSARVSLAWSTDTQYF
D gene: NA; V gene: TRBV5-1; J gene: TRBJ1-1; clone size: few; CDR3 DNA: TGCGCCAGCAGCTTGGGGGGGCAGGACACTGAAGCTTTCTTT; CDR3 protein: CASSLGGQDTEAFF
D gene: NA; V gene: TRBV20-1; J gene: TRBJ1-6; clone size: few; CDR3 DNA: TGCAGTGCAAACAGGTTGTCAGGCGAATCACCCCTCCACTTT; CDR3 protein: CSANRLSGESPLHF
D gene: NA; V gene: TRBV3-1; J gene: TRBJ2-4; clone size: few; CDR3 DNA: TGTGCCAGCAGCCATTCAGCGAACATTCAGTACTTC; CDR3 protein: CASSHSANIQYF
D gene: NA; V gene: TRBV6-2/TRBV6-3; J gene: TRBJ2-3; clone size: few; CDR3 DNA: TGTGCCAGCAGTTACGGGTGGGGGACAGATACGCAGTATTTT; CDR3 protein: CASSYGWGTDTQYF
D gene: NA; V gene: TRBV10-3; J gene: TRBJ2-1; clone size: many; CDR3 DNA: TGTGCCATCAGAGACAGTTACAATGAGCAGTTCTTC; CDR3 protein: CAIRDSYNEQFF
D gene: TRBD1; V gene: TRBV5-6; J gene: TRBJ2-7; clone size: few; CDR3 DNA: TGTGCCAGCAGCACGACAGGGTTGCGGGAGCAGTACTTC; CDR3 protein: CASSTTGLREQYF
D gene: NA; V gene: TRBV3-1; J gene: TRBJ1-3; clone size: many; CDR3 DNA: TGTGCCAGCAGCTTTACAGGACAACTCTCTGGAAACACCATATATTTT; CDR3 protein: CASSFTGQLSGNTIYF
D gene: TRBD2; V gene: TRBV5-1; J gene: TRBJ2-1; clone size: NA; CDR3 DNA: TGCGCCAGCAGCTTGGCGGCTAGCGGGAGGGGCAATGAGCAGTTCTTC; CDR3 protein: CASSLAASGRGNEQFF
D gene: NA; V gene: TRBV7-2; J gene: TRBJ1-2; clone size: many; CDR3 DNA: TGTGCCAGCAGCTTAGGGCAACGCCGTGAGGGCTACACCTTC; CDR3 protein: CASSLGQRREGYTF
D gene: TRBD2; V gene: TRBV20-1; J gene: TRBJ2-3; clone size: many; CDR3 DNA: TGCAGTGCTACCTCCGGGGGGGCCGCAGATACGCAGTATTTT; CDR3 protein: CSATSGGAADTQYF
D gene: NA; V gene: TRBV7-2; J gene: TRBJ1-2; clone size: few; CDR3 DNA: TGTGCCAGCAGCTTACCCCTGGGGGGCTACACCTTC; CDR3 protein: CASSLPLGGYTF
D gene: NA; V gene: TRBV7-9; J gene: TRBJ2-5; clone size: many; CDR3 DNA: TGTGCCAGCAGCTTAGAGGTAGAGACCCAGTACTTC; CDR3 protein: CASSLEVETQYF
D gene: NA; V gene: TRBV7-9; J gene: TRBJ2-7; clone size: few; CDR3 DNA: TGTGCCAGCAGCTTCCCTCTAGTAGGGGACGGGTACGAGCAGTACTTC; CDR3 protein: CASSFPLVGDGYEQYF
D gene: TRBD2; V gene: TRBV24-1; J gene: TRBJ2-5; clone size: many; CDR3 DNA: TGTGCCACCAGTGTAGCGGGGGCCCAAGAGACCCAGTACTTC; CDR3 protein: CATSVAGAQETQYF